Presented here are 7 T cell receptor beta chains from one specimen sequenced in a study of cytomegalovirus exposure and HLA in healthy donors. In the PCR, 60 Vbeta and 13 Jbeta primers were used. Repertoires were generated with immunoSEQ multiplex PCR, while TCRdb's copy carries only in-frame clones and drops some. The repertoire holds approximately 190,000 clones, with approximately 79% as singletons. The sequenced material came from PBMCs. Source of these receptors: a man aged 40-55 years in good health and CMV-seropositive.

The rearrangement joins TRBV6-5 to TRBJ1-4; TRBD1 aligns across 7 bases. Looked up from germline, CDR1 is MNHEY and CDR2 is SVGAGI. The CDR3 length is 16 residues. V lost 6 bases and J lost 1; bases outside the gene matches: 8. The CDR3 region is CASSYRGIGTNEKLFF. CDR3 DNA sequence: TGTGCCAGCAGCTACAGGGGAATTGGAACTAATGAAAAACTGTTTTTT.

J is TRBJ1-3 and V is TRBV19, with unresolved D. Between the trimmed V and J ends, which lost 7 bases and 4 bases, there was a span of 14 bases. Germline V gene data show CDR1 as LNHDA and CDR2 as SQIVND (reference sequence). CDR3 size: 14 residues. DNA of the CDR3: TGTGCCAGTACCCTGAGACTGGTCGGAAACACCATATATTTT. This sequence encodes CASTLRLVGNTIYF.

CDR3 in amino acids: CAISESGTGSYEQYF. The CDR3 region has the DNA TGTGCCATCAGTGAGTCCGGGACAGGTAGCTACGAGCAGTACTTC. The chain combines TRBV10-3 with TRBJ2-7; 8 bases line up with TRBD1. Germline values: CDR1 ENHRY, CDR2 SYGVKD. V trimming: 0 bases; J trimming: 3 bases; junction bases outside the gene matches: 4. The CDR3 covers 15 residues.

This clone was recorded a few times. The gene calls are TRBV10-2 and TRBJ2-5; 9 bases match TRBD2. The J segment lost 5 bases and the V segment lost 0 bases, leaving 4 bases of the junction unmatched. Germline CDR1 WSHSY, CDR2 SAAADI. The CDR3 extends over 15 amino acids. The DNA for the CDR3 is TGCGCCAGCAGTGAGTCGGGCGGGGGGGCCGAGACCCAGTACTTC. It specifies CASSESGGGAETQYF.

The chain employs TRBV7-6 and TRBJ1-3; weak D call: TRBD1 (5 bases). The CDR3 length is 16 residues. Germline V gene lookup returns CDR1 SGHVS and CDR2 FNYEAQ. V lost 2 bases and J lost 4, with 15 bases in between. The CDR3 nucleotides read TGTGCCAGCAGCTTACAGGGCCTGATTACCGGAAACACCATATATTTT. As protein: CASSLQGLITGNTIYF.

The chain combines TRBV4-3 with TRBJ1-2, with no clear D. This CDR3 is built from 15 residues. Deletions cut 1 base from V and 4 bases from J, with 13 bases between. Germline V lookup: CDR1 LGHNA, CDR2 YSLEER. The CDR3 sequence is CASSQGRNSGYGYTF. The CDR3 DNA sequence: TGCGCCAGCAGCCAAGGGAGGAATAGCGGCTATGGCTACACCTTC.

The chain couples TRBV5-1 to TRBJ2-7, with a possible D match to TRBD2 (6 bases). V was pared by 4 bases and J by 3 bases, with 14 bases between. Germline V CDR1 and CDR2: SGHRS, YFSETQ. This CDR3 has 14 residues. The CDR3 sequence is CASSGGPGDYEQYF. The CDR3 DNA reads TGCGCCAGCAGCGGAGGGCCTGGGGACTACGAGCAGTACTTC.